These 31 T cell receptor beta chains share one sample of origin, sequenced in a study of blood T cell repertoires in COVID-19 (dated by TCRdb to 2020 to 2022). Library preparation was by the immunoSEQ multiplex PCR assay. TCRdb took over this immuneACCESS table, retaining in-frame rearrangements with V and J assigned. Such tables are incomplete; in checked studies, under half of the missing clones stem from an unresolved V gene, and the remainder is unexplained. A total of 340,000 or so clones appear in this sample, 70% to 90% of them only once. The top ten hold roughly 4.2% of the sample. Sequencing used PBMCs or T cells enriched from blood (not recorded which). The receptors were sampled from a woman between 40 and 55 years old with acute COVID-19.

The chain is built from TRBV27 and TRBJ2-7, with 7 bases fitting TRBD1. J was trimmed by 4 bases and V by 2 bases; bases with no gene match: 11. The CDR3 has 16 amino acids. Germline CDR1 MNHEY, CDR2 SMNVEV (reference sequence). This CDR3 is CASSLGPGTEYYEQYF. DNA for the CDR3: TGTGCCAGCAGTTTAGGTCCCGGGACAGAATATTACGAGCAGTACTTC.

In DNA, the CDR3 is TGTGCCAGCAGCGTAGGCCGGGGGAACACTGAAGCTTTCTTT. Encoded protein: CASSVGRGNTEAFF. V gene TRBV9 combines with J gene TRBJ1-1; D call uncertain. Germline CDR1 is SGDLS and CDR2 is YYNGEE. The CDR3 loop spans 14 amino acids. Trimming removed 0 bases from V and 1 base from J, with 7 bases in between.

Of note for this clone: This sample includes further DNA sequences coding for the same CDR3. The chain employs TRBV18 and TRBJ1-6, with 8 bases fitting TRBD1. The V segment lost 3 bases and the J segment 9 bases; nucleotides outside the gene matches: 4. The CDR3 length is 14 residues. Germline loops: CDR1 KGHSH, CDR2 LQKENI. The CDR3 protein is CASSPDRVGSPLHF. The CDR3 nucleotides read TGTGCCAGCTCACCGGACAGGGTCGGTTCACCCCTCCACTTT. The full variable domain, in which reference TRBV18 and TRBJ1-6 provide the parts outside the CDR3, is NAGVMQNPRHLVRRRGQEARLRCSPMKGHSHVYWYRQLPEEGLKFMVYLQKENIIDESGMPKERFSAEFPKEGPSILRIQQVVRGDSAAYFCASSPDRVGSPLHFGNGTRLTVT.

V and J are TRBV7-2 and TRBJ2-7, with a possible D match to TRBD2 (6 bases). The V gene's germline CDR1 is SGHTA and CDR2 FQGNSA. This CDR3 contains 15 residues. V shed 5 bases and J shed 2 bases, with 16 bases lying between them. The CDR3 sequence is CASSPVVAVTYEQYF. CDR3 nucleotide sequence: TGTGCCAGCAGCCCAGTGGTAGCGGTAACCTACGAGCAGTACTTC.

As DNA, the CDR3 is TGTGCCAGCAGTAAAGGGACCGGAGGGAATTCACCCCTCCACTTT. This sequence encodes CASSKGTGGNSPLHF. This rearrangement joins TRBV9 to TRBJ1-6; maybe TRBD1 (5 bases). This CDR3 has 15 amino acids. The V and J ends lost 5 bases and 7 bases respectively, with 16 bases between them. The germline gives CDR1 SGDLS, CDR2 YYNGEE. Full variable domain (missing parts from reference TRBV9 and TRBJ1-6): DSGVTQTPKHLITATGQRVTLRCSPRSGDLSVYWYQQSLDQGLQFLIQYYNGEERAKGNILERFSAQQFPDLHSELNLSSLELGDSALYFCASSKGTGGNSPLHFGNGTRLTVT.

The rearrangement links TRBV9 to TRBJ1-1, with D possibly TRBD1 on 6 matching bases. The germline gives CDR1 SGDLS, CDR2 YYNGEE. The CDR3 runs 13 residues. V shed 3 bases and J shed 5 bases, with 11 bases lying between them. The CDR3 nucleotides read TGTGCCAGCAGCGGAGGGGGAGGGACTGAAGCTTTCTTT. This codes for CASSGGGGTEAFF.

V is TRBV7-2 and J is TRBJ2-5, with 7 bases aligning to TRBD2. Trimming removed 2 bases from V and 7 bases from J; junction bases left unmatched: 7. The CDR3 sequence is 14 residues long. CDR1 is SGHTA and CDR2 is FQGNSA in the germline V gene. The CDR3 here is CASSLWEGAGTQYF. The CDR3 DNA follows: TGTGCCAGCAGCTTATGGGAGGGTGCTGGGACCCAGTACTTC.

This clone was seen more than once but under ten times. V and J are TRBV7-8 and TRBJ2-7; D gene uncertain. The germline gives CDR1 SGHVS, CDR2 FQNEAQ. The V end was cut by 5 bases, the J end by 9 bases, with 14 bases between. The CDR3 is made up of 12 amino acids. The CDR3 protein is CASSPQNVVQYF. The DNA for the CDR3 is TGTGCCAGCAGCCCCCAGAACGTTGTGCAGTACTTC.

CDR3 amino acids: CASNKGEPEAFF. The CDR3 bases are TGTGCCAGCAATAAGGGGGAACCTGAAGCTTTCTTT. The rearrangement joins TRBV28 to TRBJ1-1; D possibly corresponds to TRBD1 (6 bases). The V end was cut by 7 bases, the J end by 6 bases, with 12 bases between. From germline, CDR1 is MDHEN and CDR2 SYDVKM. This CDR3 contains 12 residues.

This sequence joins TRBV27 and TRBJ2-7, with D possibly being TRBD2 (5 bases). Trimming took 0 bases from V and 3 from J, leaving 18 bases between them. The CDR3 is 17 residues long. Germline CDR1 is MNHEY and CDR2 is SMNVEV (reference sequence). The CDR3 region is CASSLSGVQNYHYEQYF. The CDR3 bases are TGTGCCAGCAGTTTATCGGGAGTGCAGAACTACCACTACGAGCAGTACTTC.

The chain recombines TRBV28 with TRBJ1-2; 8 positions agree with TRBD1. The V gene's germline CDR1 is MDHEN and CDR2 SYDVKM. V shed 4 bases, J shed 8 bases, and the junction held 12 bases outside the gene matches. CDR3 length: 15 residues. CDR3 amino acids: CASSYRRGTGWGYTF. CDR3 in DNA: TGTGCCAGCAGTTACCGACGCGGGACAGGCTGGGGCTACACCTTC.

V and J are TRBV20-1 and TRBJ1-5; D gene unclear. With 3 bases removed from V and 1 base from J, the gap between germline ends came to 4 bases. This CDR3 has 12 amino acids. The germline CDR1 and CDR2 sequences are DFQATT and SNEGSKA (reference sequence). As DNA, the CDR3 is TGCAGTGCTAGTCTCAGCAATCAGCCCCAGCATTTT. Its translation: CSASLSNQPQHF.

The V and J genes are TRBV5-6 and TRBJ1-2; 7 nucleotides agree with TRBD1. V was pared by 5 bases and J by 3 bases, with 4 bases of the junction left unmatched. The CDR3 is 13 residues long. The germline V gene encodes CDR1 SGHDT and CDR2 YYEEEE. CDR3 residues: CASSDRDHYGYTF. The DNA for the CDR3 is TGTGCCAGCAGTGACAGGGACCACTATGGCTACACCTTC.

The V gene is TRBV6-2 or TRBV6-3, the J gene TRBJ2-2; TRBD1 matches at 11 bases. J gave up 5 bases and V 5 bases, and 4 bases lay outside the gene matches. The CDR3 runs 15 residues. CDR1 MNHEY and CDR2 SVGEGT come from the germline V gene. CDR3 coding DNA: TGTGCCAGCAGTAAAGGGACAGGGGGGACCGGGGAGCTGTTTTTT. Protein product: CASSKGTGGTGELFF.

The V and J genes are TRBV7-2 and TRBJ2-5; 10 nucleotides line up with TRBD2. The length of the CDR3 is 16 residues. J lost 5 bases, V lost 5 bases, and 11 bases had no gene match. CDR1 and CDR2 from the germline V gene are SGHTA and FQGNSA. As DNA, the CDR3 is TGTGCCAGCAGCCCAACCTTGAGCGGGGGGGCCGAGACCCAGTACTTC. This encodes CASSPTLSGGAETQYF.

The chain carries TRBV24-1 and TRBJ1-4; D unclear. The CDR3 has 13 residues. V gave up 8 bases and J gave up 0 bases, with 6 bases separating them. CDR1 is KGHDR, CDR2 SFDVKD, per germline. This CDR3 is CATMVATNEKLFF. DNA for the CDR3: TGTGCCACCATGGTAGCAACTAATGAAAAACTGTTTTTT.

This chain uses TRBV2 with TRBJ1-5, with TRBD1 matching over 9 bases. The germline V gene has CDR1 SNHLY and CDR2 FYNNEI. The CDR3 covers 16 residues. With V trimmed by 4 bases and J by 6 bases, 10 bases remained unmatched. The DNA for the CDR3 is TGTGCCAGCAGTGCCGCCGGGACAGGGTTCGGTCAGCCCCAGCATTTT. Its translation is CASSAAGTGFGQPQHF.

The chain is built from TRBV18 and TRBJ2-5, with 7 bases aligning to TRBD1. V lost 3 bases and J lost 4; bases outside the gene matches: 5. CDR1 and CDR2 (germline): KGHSH, LQKENI. The length of the CDR3 is 14 residues. CDR3 nucleotide sequence: TGTGCCAGCTCACCTGGGGCAGGGGGAGAGACCCAGTACTTC. It specifies CASSPGAGGETQYF. Using reference TRBV18 and TRBJ2-5 for the parts outside the CDR3, the full variable domain is NAGVMQNPRHLVRRRGQEARLRCSPMKGHSHVYWYRQLPEEGLKFMVYLQKENIIDESGMPKERFSAEFPKEGPSILRIQQVVRGDSAAYFCASSPGAGGETQYFGPGTRLLVL.

The J gene is TRBJ2-3, the V gene TRBV4-3; 9 positions agree with TRBD1. CDR1 is LGHNA and CDR2 is YSLEER in the germline V gene. V trimming: 2 bases; J trimming: 3 bases; junction bases outside the gene matches: 6. The CDR3 sequence is 16 residues long. The CDR3 bases are TGCGCCAGCAGCCAATATACAGGGGGCGGAACAGATACGCAGTATTTT. Its translation: CASSQYTGGGTDTQYF.

This clone was counted a single time. The chain uses TRBV25-1 and TRBJ1-5; D not certain. CDR3 size: 15 residues. Looked up from germline, CDR1 is MGHDK and CDR2 is SYGVNS. V lost 8 bases and J 1 base, leaving 15 bases between the germline ends. The CDR3 region has the DNA TGTGCCAGCTGCGGCAGCCTCGGGAGCAATCAGCCCCAGCATTTT. This codes for CASCGSLGSNQPQHF.

The rearrangement joins TRBV7-2 to TRBJ1-1, with 7 bases aligning to TRBD1. Unmatched junction bases numbered 5, after V lost 3 bases and J lost 1 base. CDR1 is SGHTA, CDR2 FQGNSA, per germline. There are 15 residues in the CDR3. This CDR3 reads CASSFLGTANTEAFF. CDR3 DNA: TGTGCCAGCAGCTTTCTCGGGACAGCGAACACTGAAGCTTTCTTT.

The V call is TRBV19, the J call TRBJ1-5, with D tentatively TRBD1 (5 bases). This CDR3 is 13 amino acids long. CDR1 is LNHDA and CDR2 is SQIVND in the germline V gene (reference sequence). The V gene lost 3 bases and the J gene lost 6 bases, with 9 bases spanning the gap. CDR3 coding DNA: TGTGCCAGTAGTATTGGGGGGAGTCAGCCCCAGCATTTT. This translates into CASSIGGSQPQHF.

V is TRBV19 and J is TRBJ1-5; a weak D match, TRBD1 (6 bases). Germline V gene data show CDR1 as LNHDA and CDR2 as SQIVND (reference sequence). This CDR3 has 16 residues. Trimming removed 0 bases from V and 4 bases from J, with 13 bases in between. CDR3 sequence: CASSIDRGAVNQPQHF. The DNA for the CDR3 is TGTGCCAGTAGTATAGACAGGGGTGCGGTAAATCAGCCCCAGCATTTT.

The chain has TRBV5-1 and TRBJ1-1, with D possibly matching TRBD1 (5 bases). CDR1 is SGHRS, CDR2 YFSETQ, per germline. V lost 2 bases to trimming and J lost 4 bases, with 12 bases between them. The length of the CDR3 is 14 residues. CDR3 sequence (DNA): TGCGCCAGCAGCTTCCAGGGTGATCGCACTGAAGCTTTCTTT. The encoded protein is CASSFQGDRTEAFF.

This CDR3 is CASSQPGLRSPLHF. The DNA for the CDR3 is TGTGCCAGCAGCCAGCCAGGCCTAAGGTCACCCCTCCACTTT. The chain uses TRBV3-1 (or the pseudogene TRBV3-2) and TRBJ1-6; D gene unclear. The CDR3 extends over 14 amino acids. V lost 3 bases and J 10 bases, leaving 13 bases between the germline ends. The germline V gene encodes CDR1 LGHDT and CDR2 YNNKEL (reference sequence).

The chain has TRBV4-3 and TRBJ2-5; the match to TRBD2 covers 14 bases. V lost 0 bases, J lost 3 bases, and 6 bases stayed unmatched. CDR1 and CDR2 from the germline V gene are LGHNA and YSLEER. The CDR3 length is 18 residues. The CDR3 sequence: CASSQDRTSGGSEETQYF. CDR3 coding DNA: TGCGCCAGCAGCCAAGATCGGACTAGCGGGGGGAGTGAAGAGACCCAGTACTTC.

This clone was seen a handful of times. The chain links TRBV7-9 to TRBJ2-2, with TRBD1 as a possible D gene (6 bases). V dropped 3 bases and J dropped 0 bases, with 8 bases sitting between them. The CDR3 extends over 15 amino acids. Looked up from germline, CDR1 is SEHNR and CDR2 is FQNEAQ (reference sequence). For the CDR3, the DNA is TGTGCCAGCAGCTTCGGACAGACGAACACCGGGGAGCTGTTTTTT. As protein: CASSFGQTNTGELFF.

The chain carries TRBV21-1 and TRBJ1-5; the table's D call TRBD1 went unverified against the DNA. TRBV21-1 is noted as a pseudogene. The CDR3 extends over 15 amino acids. CDR3 nucleotide sequence: TGTGCCAGCAGCAAAGAGGACAGGGAGGGGCAGCCCCAGCATTTT. It translates to CASSKEDREGQPQHF.

The CDR3 coding sequence is TGTGCCAGCAGTAGGGGTCGGGATACGCAGTATTTT. Protein: CASSRGRDTQYF. The genes are TRBV6-2 or TRBV6-3 and TRBJ2-3, with a tentative D call TRBD1 (5 bases). The CDR3 sequence is 12 residues long. V lost 5 bases and J 6 bases, leaving 9 bases between the germline ends. The germline V gene encodes CDR1 MNHEY and CDR2 SVGEGT.

This clone was seen only once. The rearrangement links TRBV14 to TRBJ1-2, with TRBD1 matching over 7 bases. Germline V CDR1 and CDR2: SGHDN, FVKESK. This CDR3 is built from 16 residues. The V and J ends lost 4 bases and 3 bases, in that order; junction bases with no gene match: 11. This CDR3 is CASSLLGGGRDYGYTF. As DNA, the CDR3 is TGTGCCAGCAGCCTCCTAGGGGGCGGGCGGGACTATGGCTACACCTTC.

V gene TRBV10-3 combines with J gene TRBJ2-3; TRBD2 aligns across 9 bases. The CDR3 spans 15 residues. V shed 6 bases, J shed 4 bases, and the junction held 8 bases outside the gene matches. Per the germline V gene, CDR1 is ENHRY and CDR2 is SYGVKD. In nucleotides, the CDR3 is TGTGCCATCAGACCGGACGCGGGGGGGTCAGATACGCAGTATTTT. This codes for CAIRPDAGGSDTQYF.